A single T cell receptor beta chain is shown here with its context. The data originate from a study of T cell changes during pregnancy in multiple sclerosis. Profiling relied on immunoSEQ multiplex PCR, and the TCRdb table lists in-frame clones only, not all of them. The profile shows about 59,000 clones, around 90% of them singletons. Trimming removed 6 bases from V and 3 bases from J, with 21 bases in between. CDR3 length: 17 amino acids. Germline V gene data show CDR1 as LNHDA and CDR2 as SQIVND (reference sequence). This clonotype was sampled from a female donor in good health, enrolled as a control in a pregnancy study. The gene calls are TRBV19 and TRBJ1-5; D ambiguous. The specimen comprised peripheral blood, sampled in the third trimester of pregnancy. The DNA of the CDR3 is TGTGCCAGTAGCAGAGACCCGGGATCATACTTCAATCAGCCCCAGCATTTT. Translated, it gives CASSRDPGSYFNQPQHF.